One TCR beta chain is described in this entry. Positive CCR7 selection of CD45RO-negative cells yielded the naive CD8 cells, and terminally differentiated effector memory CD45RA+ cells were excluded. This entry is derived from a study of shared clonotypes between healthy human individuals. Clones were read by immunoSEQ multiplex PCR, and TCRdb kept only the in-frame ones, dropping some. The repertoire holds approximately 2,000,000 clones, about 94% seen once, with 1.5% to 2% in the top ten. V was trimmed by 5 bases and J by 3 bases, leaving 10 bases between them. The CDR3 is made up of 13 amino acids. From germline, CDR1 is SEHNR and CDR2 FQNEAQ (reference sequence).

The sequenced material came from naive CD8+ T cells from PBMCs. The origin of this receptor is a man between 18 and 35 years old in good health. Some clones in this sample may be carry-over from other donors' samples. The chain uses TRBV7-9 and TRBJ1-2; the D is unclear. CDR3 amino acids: CASSPARDYGYTF. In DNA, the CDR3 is TGTGCCAGCAGCCCCGCCCGTGACTATGGCTACACCTTC.